These T cell receptor beta chains were read from a single sample in a study of cytomegalovirus exposure and HLA in healthy donors. The table came from immunoSEQ multiplex PCR; TCRdb's copy has only in-frame clones and leaves some out. The table lists about 120,000 clones, approximately 80% of them singletons. Sequencing used PBMCs. These receptors were collected from a man between 50 and 59 years old in good health and CMV-seronegative. Each CDR3 is given with its conserved first and last residue. A D gene is named only where the DNA matches it firmly. Clone size appears in some rows only: once, few, many, or a class for an expanded clone.

TRBV6-4	TRBJ1-6	few	-	CASRAAYNSPLHF	TGTGCCAGCAGGGCCGCTTATAATTCACCCCTCCACTTT
TRBV6-5	TRBJ1-1	few	-	CASTGNTEAFF	TGTGCCAGCACGGGAAACACTGAAGCTTTCTTT
TRBV4-3	TRBJ2-3	-	TRBD2	CASRGGSGGRTDTQYF	TGCGCCAGCAGAGGGGGAAGCGGGGGGAGAACAGATACGCAGTATTTT
TRBV11-2	TRBJ2-2	few	-	CASSFSGTGELFF	TGTGCCAGCAGCTTCAGTGGCACCGGGGAGCTGTTTTTT
TRBV11-2	TRBJ2-1	-	TRBD2	CASSPGTSGRAHEQFF	TGTGCCAGCAGCCCCGGTACTAGCGGGAGGGCCCATGAGCAGTTCTTC
TRBV16	TRBJ1-5	-	-	CASFSPGDRQPQHF	TGTGCCAGCTTTTCGCCAGGGGATAGGCAGCCCCAGCATTTT
TRBV6-1	TRBJ2-5	-	TRBD1	CASSGDRGKKQYF	TGTGCCAGCAGTGGAGACAGGGGCAAAAAGCAGTACTTC
TRBV6-1	TRBJ1-2	-	TRBD1	CASLPVQGAAYGYTF	TGTGCCAGCCTTCCCGTACAGGGGGCCGCCTATGGCTACACCTTC
TRBV18	TRBJ1-2	-	TRBD1	CASRDRQPNYDGYTF	TGTGCCAGTCGGGACAGACAACCCAATTATGACGGCTACACCTTC
TRBV6-4	TRBJ1-5	-	-	CASSLGRDQPQHF	TGTGCCAGCAGCCTCGGGAGGGATCAGCCCCAGCATTTT
TRBV6-1	TRBJ1-3	once	-	CASSESIGSGNTIYF	TGTGCCAGCAGTGAAAGTATCGGTTCAGGAAACACCATATATTTT
TRBV5-4	TRBJ1-2	-	-	CASSLATATNYGYTF	TGTGCCAGCAGCTTGGCGACAGCCACTAACTATGGCTACACCTTC
TRBV5-1	TRBJ2-3	-	-	CASSLEGAFTDTQYF	TGCGCCAGCAGCTTGGAGGGAGCGTTCACAGATACGCAGTATTTT
TRBV7-2	TRBJ2-7	few	TRBD1	CASSQSPGGTYEQYF	TGTGCCAGCAGCCAAAGTCCAGGGGGCACCTACGAGCAGTACTTC
TRBV19	TRBJ1-6	-	TRBD1	CASSAETGGAGSPLHF	TGTGCCAGTAGCGCGGAGACAGGGGGCGCGGGGTCACCCCTCCACTTT
TRBV9	TRBJ2-3	-	TRBD2	CASSPPPTSGYHNTQYF	TGTGCCAGCAGCCCCCCCCCGACTAGCGGCTACCATAATACGCAGTATTTT
TRBV28	TRBJ1-1	once	-	CASRDRERRTEAFF	TGTGCCAGCAGGGACAGAGAAAGGAGGACTGAAGCTTTCTTT
TRBV19	TRBJ2-7	-	-	CASSISRDTYEQYF	TGTGCCAGTAGTATCAGTCGGGACACCTACGAGCAGTACTTC
TRBV6-6	TRBJ2-2	once	-	CASSYKSTGELFF	TGTGCCAGCAGTTACAAGAGCACCGGGGAGCTGTTTTTT
TRBV27	TRBJ2-2	-	TRBD2	CASSRHLAGGPPLANTGELFF	TGTGCCAGCAGCCGCCACCTAGCGGGAGGGCCCCCCCTCGCGAACACCGGGGAGCTGTTTTTT
TRBV7-2	TRBJ2-1	-	TRBD2	CASRLSGGNEFF	TGTGCCAGCAGATTGAGCGGGGGGAACGAGTTCTTC
TRBV13	TRBJ2-3	-	-	CASSPRDFPADTQYF	TGTGCCAGCAGCCCTCGTGACTTCCCTGCAGATACGCAGTATTTT
TRBV18	TRBJ1-2	-	-	CASSPTRGSGYGYTF	TGTGCCAGCTCACCTACCAGGGGAAGTGGCTATGGCTACACCTTC
TRBV19	TRBJ1-6	-	-	CASSIDRNSPLHF	TGTGCCAGTAGTATAGATCGTAATTCACCCCTCCACTTT
TRBV28	TRBJ2-3	once	-	CASIHGGRADTQYF	TGTGCCAGCATTCACGGGGGGCGGGCAGATACGCAGTATTTT
TRBV7-9	TRBJ1-2	-	TRBD1	CASSLETGRSYGYTF	TGTGCCAGCAGCTTAGAGACAGGGAGAAGCTATGGCTACACCTTC
TRBV28	TRBJ2-7	-	-	CASSPGPGQNYEQYF	TGTGCCAGCAGCCCCGGGCCCGGACAGAACTACGAGCAGTACTTC
TRBV15	TRBJ2-4	-	-	CATSRDPGEANIQYF	TGTGCCACCAGCAGAGACCCGGGAGAAGCAAACATTCAGTACTTC
TRBV5-1	TRBJ2-7	-	-	CASSRTTGGGYEQYF	TGCGCCAGCAGCAGGACCACAGGGGGGGGCTACGAGCAGTACTTC
TRBV9	TRBJ2-3	-	-	CASSVEGEIADTQYF	TGTGCCAGCAGCGTAGAGGGGGAAATAGCAGATACGCAGTATTTT
TRBV14	TRBJ1-4	-	TRBD1	CASSLGQGITNEKLFF	TGTGCCAGCAGCCTGGGACAGGGGATCACTAATGAAAAACTGTTTTTT
TRBV4-2	TRBJ1-5	-	TRBD1	CASSQDNSWDRGLQPQHF	TGTGCCAGCAGCCAAGATAACTCCTGGGACAGGGGTTTACAACCCCAGCATTTT
TRBV28	TRBJ1-5	-	TRBD1	CASSFSGTGNNQPQHF	TGTGCCAGCAGTTTTTCTGGGACAGGGAACAATCAGCCCCAGCATTTT
TRBV9	TRBJ1-6	-	-	CASSGGNNSPLHF	TGTGCCAGCAGCGGAGGGAACAATTCACCCCTCCACTTT
TRBV19	TRBJ1-5	-	-	CASSTGQGQGQPQHF	TGTGCCAGTAGTACTGGGCAGGGACAAGGCCAGCCCCAGCATTTT
TRBV9	TRBJ2-7	-	TRBD2	CASSVPVGGEQYF	TGTGCCAGCAGCGTCCCAGTGGGGGGGGAGCAGTACTTC
TRBV5-1	TRBJ2-7	-	-	CASSLRDSRIVYEQYF	TGCGCCAGCAGCTTGCGGGACTCCCGGATTGTTTACGAGCAGTACTTC
TRBV7-3	TRBJ1-1	-	-	CASSFDWNTEAFF	TGTGCCAGCAGCTTTGACTGGAACACTGAAGCTTTCTTT
TRBV27	TRBJ2-2	-	-	CASSPLGLNTGELFF	TGTGCCAGCAGTCCCCTGGGCCTGAACACCGGGGAGCTGTTTTTT
TRBV28	TRBJ1-2	-	TRBD1	CASSLTGGNYGYTF	TGTGCCAGCAGTTTGACAGGGGGGAACTATGGCTACACCTTC
TRBV7-9	TRBJ2-7	-	-	CSSSLRSYEQYF	TGTTCCAGCAGCTTGAGGAGCTACGAGCAGTACTTC
TRBV7-3	TRBJ2-2	-	TRBD2	CASSSLPSGNTGELFF	TGTGCCAGCAGCTCCCTCCCTAGCGGGAACACCGGGGAGCTGTTTTTT
TRBV7-7	TRBJ2-2	-	-	CASSLSQTNTGELFF	TGTGCCAGCAGCTTATCGCAGACGAACACCGGGGAGCTGTTTTTT
TRBV9	TRBJ2-2	-	-	CASSPPGSGNTGELFF	TGTGCCAGCAGCCCCCCGGGGTCAGGCAACACCGGGGAGCTGTTTTTT
TRBV6-5	TRBJ1-1	few	-	CASHEGTEAFF	TGTGCCAGCCACGAGGGCACTGAAGCTTTCTTT
TRBV5-5	TRBJ2-3	few	TRBD1	CASSYRGISTDTQYF	TGTGCCAGCAGTTACAGGGGGATCAGCACAGATACGCAGTATTTT
TRBV4-1	TRBJ1-4	-	-	CASSHIPGAPTNEKLFF	TGCGCCAGCAGCCACATCCCAGGGGCACCAACTAATGAAAAACTGTTTTTT
TRBV28	TRBJ2-7	-	-	CASTDSAGAYEQYF	TGTGCCAGCACCGACTCGGCAGGGGCCTACGAGCAGTACTTC
TRBV7-2	TRBJ2-7	-	TRBD1	CASSPNRGLGSEQYF	TGTGCCAGCAGCCCGAACAGGGGGCTGGGGAGCGAGCAGTACTTC
TRBV19	TRBJ1-3	once	-	CASSMRAGNTIYF	TGTGCCAGTAGTATGAGGGCTGGAAACACCATATATTTT
TRBV9	TRBJ1-3	-	-	CASSPNPRGSSGNTIYF	TGTGCCAGCAGCCCAAACCCCAGGGGCAGCTCTGGAAACACCATATATTTT